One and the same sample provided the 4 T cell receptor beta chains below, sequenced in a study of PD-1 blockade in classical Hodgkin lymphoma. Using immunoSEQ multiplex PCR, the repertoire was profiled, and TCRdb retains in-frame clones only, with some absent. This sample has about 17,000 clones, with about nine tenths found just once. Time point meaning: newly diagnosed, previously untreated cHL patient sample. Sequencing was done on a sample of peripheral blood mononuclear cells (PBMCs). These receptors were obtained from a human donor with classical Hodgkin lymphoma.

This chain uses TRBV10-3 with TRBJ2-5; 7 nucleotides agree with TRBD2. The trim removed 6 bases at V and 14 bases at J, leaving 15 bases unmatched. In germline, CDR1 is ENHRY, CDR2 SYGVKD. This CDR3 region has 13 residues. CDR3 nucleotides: TGTGCCATCAGGGGAGGGCCCGAGGCGGGGCAATACTTC. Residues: CAIRGGPEAGQYF.

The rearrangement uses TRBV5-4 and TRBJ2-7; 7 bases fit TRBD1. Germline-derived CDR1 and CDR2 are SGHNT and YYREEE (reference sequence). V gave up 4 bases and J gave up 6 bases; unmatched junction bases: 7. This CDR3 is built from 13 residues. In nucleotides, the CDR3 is TGTGCCAGCAGCCTCAGACAGGGTCTCGAGCAGTACTTC. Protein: CASSLRQGLEQYF.

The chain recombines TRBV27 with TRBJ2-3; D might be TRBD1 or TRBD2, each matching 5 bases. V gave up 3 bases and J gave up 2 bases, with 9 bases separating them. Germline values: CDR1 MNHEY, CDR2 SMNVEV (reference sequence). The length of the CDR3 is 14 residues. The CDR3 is CASSFLGTTDTQYF. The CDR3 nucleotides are TGTGCCAGCAGTTTCCTGGGGACCACAGATACGCAGTATTTT.

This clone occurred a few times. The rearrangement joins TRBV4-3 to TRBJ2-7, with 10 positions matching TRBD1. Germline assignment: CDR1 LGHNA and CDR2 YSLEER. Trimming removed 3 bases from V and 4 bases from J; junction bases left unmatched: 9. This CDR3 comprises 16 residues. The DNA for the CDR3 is TGCGCCAGCAGCCACGGGGGGACAGGGGCTGTGTACGAGCAGTACTTC. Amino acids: CASSHGGTGAVYEQYF.